Each of the 26 T cell receptor beta chains below was sequenced from the same sample in a study of OX40 agonist ivuxolimab in advanced cancers. Clones were read by immunoSEQ multiplex PCR, and TCRdb kept only the in-frame ones, dropping some. The table records 45,000 to 55,000 clones, approximately 84% of them present only once. Specimen: CD4+ or CD8+ T cells sorted from blood, collected in a trial of the OX40 agonist ivuxolimab. The source is an adult with an advanced solid tumor such as melanoma, head and neck, liver or kidney cancer.

The chain combines TRBV28 with TRBJ1-2; D uncertain. Germline CDR1 and CDR2: MDHEN and SYDVKM. Trimming shortened V by 5 bases and J by 8 bases, and 12 bases separated the two germline ends. The CDR3 extends over 12 amino acids. CDR3 DNA sequence: TGTGCCAGCAGTCCGGAGGTGTGGGGCTACACCTTC. Translating gives CASSPEVWGYTF.

CDR3 sequence reads: CASKSGFGGHTEAFF. CDR3 nucleotides: TGTGCCAGCAAATCAGGGTTTGGGGGCCACACTGAAGCTTTCTTT. The chain combines TRBV6-5 with TRBJ1-1, with a tentative D call TRBD1 (6 bases). This CDR3 is 15 amino acids long. From germline, CDR1 is MNHEY and CDR2 SVGAGI. V dropped 7 bases and J dropped 3 bases, with 18 bases sitting between them.

Concerning this clone itself: The junction and the germline gene differ at one end; a read error may be behind it. This rearrangement joins TRBV19 to TRBJ1-1, with TRBD1 matching 7 bases. Germline CDR1 LNHDA, CDR2 SQIVND (reference sequence). CDR3 length: 16 residues. This chain's CDR3 is CTSSISGTAVNTEAFF. The CDR3 DNA sequence: TGTACCAGTAGTATATCAGGGACAGCAGTGAACACTGAAGCTTTCTTT.

The J gene is TRBJ1-1, the V gene TRBV30, with a tentative D call TRBD1 (5 bases). CDR1 is GTSNPN, CDR2 SVGIG, per germline (reference sequence). V lost 8 bases and J 7 bases, leaving 14 bases between the germline ends. The CDR3 spans 11 residues. As DNA, the CDR3 is TGTGCCGCGCTCCGAGGGGATGAAGCTTTCTTT. This sequence encodes CAALRGDEAFF.

The chain couples TRBV6-1 to TRBJ1-1, with D unclear. Germline V gene lookup returns CDR1 MNHNS and CDR2 SASEGT. The CDR3 is 10 residues long. The ends were cut back, 10 bases at V and 8 bases at J, with 11 bases in the middle. CDR3 loop: CATLGAEAFF. CDR3 bases: TGTGCCACCCTGGGAGCGGAAGCTTTCTTT.

In this sample, this clone turned up a few times. This chain joins TRBV11-1 and TRBJ2-1; D unclear. Germline-derived CDR1 and CDR2 are SGHAT and FQDESV (reference sequence). CDR3 length: 12 residues. V was shortened by 6 bases and J by 6 bases, with 9 bases between the two germline ends. The DNA for the CDR3 is TGTGCCAGCAGTTTGGACCGCAATGAGCAGTTCTTC. This sequence encodes CASSLDRNEQFF.

This clone was seen once. The chain employs TRBV5-4 and TRBJ2-7; D uncertain. The CDR3 extends over 14 amino acids. The V end lost 4 bases, the J end lost 0 bases, and 11 bases lay between the germline ends. CDR1 SGHNT and CDR2 YYREEE come from the germline V gene (reference sequence). CDR3 DNA: TGTGCCAGCAGCAATGGTCCTTCCTCCTACGAGCAGTACTTC. Amino acids: CASSNGPSSYEQYF.

The V call is TRBV4-2, the J call TRBJ2-2; D remains ambiguous. Germline V gene sequence: CDR1 LGHNA, CDR2 YNFKEQ. The CDR3 sequence is 15 residues long. Between the trimmed V and J ends, which lost 5 bases and 4 bases, there was a span of 14 bases. The CDR3 loop is CASSSPRTLTGELFF. CDR3 DNA sequence: TGTGCCAGCAGCTCTCCGCGCACCCTCACCGGGGAGCTGTTTTTT.

The chain uses TRBV9 and TRBJ2-3; 11 positions agree with TRBD2. Germline CDR1 and CDR2: SGDLS and YYNGEE. This CDR3 region has 16 residues. V trimming: 0 bases; J trimming: 4 bases; junction bases outside the gene matches: 4. In DNA, the CDR3 is TGTGCCAGCAGCGTAGGTAGCGGGGGGGCCGCAGATACGCAGTATTTT. Its translation is CASSVGSGGAADTQYF.

This chain connects TRBV19 to TRBJ2-2; D remains unclear. CDR3 size: 15 residues. Trimming cost V 9 bases and J 1 base, with 15 bases left between them. In germline, CDR1 is LNHDA, CDR2 SQIVND (reference sequence). CDR3 nucleotide sequence: TGTGCCAGCCGTCGTAGGCAGGAGAACACCGGGGAGCTGTTTTTT. This translates into CASRRRQENTGELFF. Looking up the rest from reference TRBV19 and TRBJ2-2 gives the full variable domain: DGGITQSPKYLFRKEGQNVTLSCEQNLNHDAMYWYRQDPGQGLRLIYYSQIVNDFQKGDIAEGYSVSREKKESFPLTVTSAQKNPTAFYLCASRRRQENTGELFFGEGSRLTVL.

The chain has TRBV7-9 and TRBJ2-7; D tentatively reads TRBD1 or TRBD2 (5 bases each). This CDR3 contains 13 residues. The V end was cut by 4 bases, the J end by 3 bases, with 10 bases between. Per the germline V gene, CDR1 is SEHNR and CDR2 is FQNEAQ (reference sequence). The CDR3, as DNA: TGTGCCAGCAGCTCGGGACGCTTCTACGAGCAGTACTTC. Protein: CASSSGRFYEQYF. Complete variable domain (other parts from reference TRBV7-9 and TRBJ2-7): DTGVSQNPRHKITKRGQNVTFRCDPISEHNRLYWYRQTLGQGPEFLTYFQNEAQLEKSRLLSDRFSAERPKGSFSTLEIQRTEQGDSAMYLCASSSGRFYEQYFGPGTRLTVT.

The chain has TRBV6-5 and TRBJ1-1, with D perhaps TRBD1 (6 bases). Germline V gene data show CDR1 as MNHEY and CDR2 as SVGAGI. V lost 6 bases, J lost 1 base, and 15 bases lay in between. This CDR3 contains 15 residues. This CDR3 reads CASSHLSTGNTEAFF. In DNA form, the CDR3 reads TGTGCCAGCAGCCACCTCTCGACAGGGAACACTGAAGCTTTCTTT.

The rearrangement links TRBV2 to TRBJ2-7; D is perhaps TRBD1 or TRBD2 (6 bases each). CDR1 is SNHLY, CDR2 FYNNEI, per germline. V was shortened by 7 bases and J by 5 bases, with 18 bases between the two germline ends. CDR3 size: 14 residues. CDR3 region: CASIRGTTGDEQYF. The DNA of the CDR3 is TGTGCCAGCATCCGCGGGACAACGGGGGACGAGCAGTACTTC.

The rearrangement uses TRBV4-2 and TRBJ1-5; 7 nucleotides match TRBD1. V lost 0 bases to trimming and J lost 7 bases; unmatched junction nucleotides: 3. Germline V gene lookup returns CDR1 LGHNA and CDR2 YNFKEQ. The CDR3 spans 14 residues. CDR3 sequence reads: CASSQEGTDQPQHF. The CDR3 coding sequence is TGTGCCAGCAGCCAAGAAGGGACAGACCAGCCCCAGCATTTT.

This clone was counted between two and nine times. The chain uses TRBV5-1 and TRBJ2-7; 9 nucleotides match TRBD1. The junction had 6 bases not matched to a gene; V was cut back by 4 bases and J by 4 bases. The length of the CDR3 is 14 residues. Germline lookup yields CDR1 SGHRS and CDR2 YFSETQ. CDR3: CASSPDRGAYEQYF. The CDR3, as DNA: TGCGCCAGCAGCCCCGACAGGGGGGCGTACGAGCAGTACTTC.

The chain links TRBV28 to TRBJ1-2; no clear D. The germline CDR1 and CDR2 sequences are MDHEN and SYDVKM. The CDR3 sequence is 17 residues long. V gave up 4 bases and J gave up 2 bases, with 20 bases separating them. The CDR3 bases are TGTGCCAGCAGTTCCCCCGGAGTGGCGGGGATAAACTATGGCTACACCTTC. The encoded protein is CASSSPGVAGINYGYTF.

This clone appeared once. The chain carries TRBV27 and TRBJ2-7; 12 bases agree with TRBD2. CDR1 is MNHEY and CDR2 is SMNVEV in the germline V gene (reference sequence). This CDR3 has 15 residues. The V gene end was trimmed by 8 bases and the J gene end by 6 bases; junction bases not matched to a gene: 11. Here the CDR3 DNA reads TGTGCCAGCTCCTATTCCGGGACTAGCGGGCCCGAGCAGTACTTC. Residues: CASSYSGTSGPEQYF.

The genes are TRBV9 and TRBJ2-1; 7 bases match TRBD2. CDR3 length: 15 residues. Germline lookup yields CDR1 SGDLS and CDR2 YYNGEE. Trimming at V came to 1 base and at J to 3 bases, leaving 4 bases not matched to a gene. CDR3 region: CASSVQLADYNEQFF. The CDR3 DNA reads TGTGCCAGCAGCGTACAGCTAGCGGACTACAATGAGCAGTTCTTC. Full variable domain (outside the CDR3, taken from reference TRBV9 and TRBJ2-1): DSGVTQTPKHLITATGQRVTLRCSPRSGDLSVYWYQQSLDQGLQFLIQYYNGEERAKGNILERFSAQQFPDLHSELNLSSLELGDSALYFCASSVQLADYNEQFFGPGTRLTVL.

The chain is built from TRBV5-1 and TRBJ2-2; D call uncertain. V lost 2 bases to trimming and J lost 1 base, with 6 bases between them. The CDR3 is made up of 14 amino acids. Germline CDR1 SGHRS, CDR2 YFSETQ. The CDR3 loop reads CASSFDGNTGELFF. For the CDR3, the DNA is TGCGCCAGCAGCTTCGACGGGAACACCGGGGAGCTGTTTTTT.

The V and J genes are TRBV6-1 and TRBJ1-5, with 11 bases lining up with TRBD1. The germline V gene encodes CDR1 MNHNS and CDR2 SASEGT. Trimming took 5 bases from V and 5 from J; bases not matched to a gene: 5. CDR3 length: 15 amino acids. CDR3 protein: CASSWTGGIDQPQHF. The CDR3 coding sequence is TGTGCCAGCAGTTGGACAGGGGGCATTGATCAGCCCCAGCATTTT.

This chain uses TRBV4-3 with TRBJ2-3, with a weak D call TRBD1 (5 bases). V shed 4 bases and J shed 3 bases, with 11 bases lying between them. CDR1 LGHNA and CDR2 YSLEER come from the germline V gene. This CDR3 spans 14 amino acids. CDR3 residues: CASSLIGVTDTQYF. The CDR3 DNA reads TGCGCCAGCAGCCTAATAGGGGTGACAGATACGCAGTATTTT.

The CDR3 here is CASSRDRGRVETQYF. CDR3 nucleotide sequence: TGTGCCAGCAGCCGGGACAGGGGGCGGGTAGAGACCCAGTACTTC. This sequence joins TRBV11-1 and TRBJ2-5; 12 nucleotides line up with TRBD1. V lost 5 bases, J lost 4 bases, and 5 bases stayed unmatched. CDR1 and CDR2 from the germline V gene are SGHAT and FQDESV (reference sequence). The CDR3 contains 15 residues.

This sequence joins TRBV5-1 and TRBJ1-1; 8 bases fit TRBD1. Looked up from germline, CDR1 is SGHRS and CDR2 is YFSETQ. The CDR3 is 14 amino acids. The V segment lost 4 bases and the J segment 6 bases; nucleotides outside the gene matches: 8. The CDR3 region is CASSTYQGAPEAFF. The CDR3, as DNA: TGCGCCAGCAGCACTTACCAGGGGGCCCCTGAAGCTTTCTTT.

The chain carries TRBV30 and TRBJ2-5, with 7 bases matching TRBD2. The closer fit of TRBJ2-7 to the DNA end suggests the J call may be wrong. CDR3 size: 12 residues. CDR1 and CDR2 from the germline V gene are GTSNPN and SVGIG (reference sequence). The CDR3 loop is CAWSPGGYEQYF. For the CDR3, the DNA is TGTGCCTGGAGCCCGGGGGGATACGAGCAGTACTTC.

The V call is TRBV27, the J call TRBJ2-7; D remains unclear. The germline V gene encodes CDR1 MNHEY and CDR2 SMNVEV (reference sequence). With 1 base removed from V and 0 bases from J, the gap between germline ends came to 13 bases. The CDR3 spans 16 residues. CDR3 region: CASSLFSPPLSYEQYF. The CDR3 DNA reads as TGTGCCAGCAGTTTATTCTCCCCCCCCCTCTCCTACGAGCAGTACTTC.

V gene TRBV5-8 combines with J gene TRBJ1-6, with D unclear. V was pared by 4 bases and J by 7 bases, with 12 bases between. This CDR3 is built from 14 residues. Germline assignment: CDR1 SGHTS and CDR2 YDEGEE. CDR3: CASSLIGWNSPLHF. The CDR3 bases are TGTGCCAGCAGCCTGATAGGGTGGAATTCACCCCTCCACTTT.